These 20 T cell receptor beta chains came from one sample sequenced in a study of beta chain features in type 1 diabetes. Every bit of the isolated RNA underwent reverse transcription, so sequencing read expressed TCRB transcripts. Some clones are missing from TCRdb's copy, which holds only in-frame ones; the method was immunoSEQ multiplex PCR. The sample lists 500,000 to 650,000 clones, around 11% occurring once. Their antigens remain unidentified. Findings of the study overall: Within each of all four CD4+ subsets, Type 1 diabetes patients had TCRB CDR3s that were moderately but significantly shorter.

The sample was naive CD4+ T cells from blood. These receptors originate from a young man with type 1 diabetes.

The gene calls are TRBV19 and TRBJ2-1; D unclear. Trimming removed 4 bases at V and 4 bases at J, with 8 bases between. The CDR3 has 13 amino acids. The germline gives CDR1 LNHDA, CDR2 SQIVND (reference sequence). The CDR3 DNA is TGTGCCAGTAGTACCAATGCGTACAATGAGCAGTTCTTC. Translation gives CASSTNAYNEQFF.

V gene TRBV6-1 combines with J gene TRBJ1-2; D is unclear. The V end was cut by 0 bases, the J end by 6 bases, with 17 bases between. Germline V CDR1 and CDR2: MNHNS, SASEGT. This CDR3 has 16 residues. The CDR3 reads CASSEAGDPPVDGYTF. CDR3 in DNA: TGTGCCAGCAGTGAAGCGGGAGACCCCCCGGTAGATGGCTACACCTTC.

This rearrangement joins TRBV7-2 to TRBJ2-1; no clear D. Trimming took 5 bases from V and 0 from J, leaving 8 bases between them. The CDR3 length is 14 residues. Germline V gives CDR1 SGHTA, CDR2 FQGNSA. CDR3 loop: CASSPSSSYNEQFF. In nucleotides, the CDR3 is TGTGCCAGCAGCCCCTCGAGCTCCTACAATGAGCAGTTCTTC.

The gene calls are TRBV4-3 and TRBJ2-5; 13 bases align to TRBD2. V was clipped by 3 bases and J by 6 bases; unmatched bases: 10. The CDR3 runs to 17 residues. The germline V gene encodes CDR1 LGHNA and CDR2 YSLEER. CDR3: CASSQGTSGGAWQTQYF. CDR3 nucleotide sequence: TGCGCCAGCAGCCAGGGTACTAGCGGGGGGGCCTGGCAGACCCAGTACTTC.

Only a few counts were recorded for this clone. V and J are TRBV5-6 and TRBJ1-2; D is ambiguous. The V and J ends lost 3 bases and 8 bases respectively, with 14 bases between them. The V gene's germline CDR1 is SGHDT and CDR2 YYEEEE. The CDR3 totals 13 residues. CDR3 nucleotides: TGTGCCAGCAGCTCCCTGAGGGCAGAAGGCTACACCTTC. As protein: CASSSLRAEGYTF.

This clone was detected only a few times. The rearrangement links TRBV10-2 to TRBJ2-3; no clear D. Trimming took 3 bases from V and 6 from J, leaving 10 bases between them. Germline lookup yields CDR1 WSHSY and CDR2 SAAADI. The CDR3 loop spans 13 amino acids. CDR3 sequence: CASSDSAEDTQYF. DNA of the CDR3: TGCGCCAGCAGTGACTCTGCAGAGGATACGCAGTATTTT.

The V gene is TRBV5-1, the J gene TRBJ2-7; D is possibly TRBD1 (6 bases). The CDR3 has 16 amino acids. The V end was cut by 0 bases, the J end by 4 bases, with 17 bases between. CDR1 and CDR2 (germline): SGHRS, YFSETQ. CDR3 sequence (DNA): TGCGCCAGCAGCTTGGCCGAGGTCAGGGGCGTGTACGAGCAGTACTTC. Translation gives CASSLAEVRGVYEQYF.

This clone was detected only a few times. The CDR3 here is CSVDVDSYTF. The CDR3 coding sequence is TGCAGCGTTGACGTGGACAGTTACACCTTC. The chain employs TRBV29-1 and TRBJ1-2, with TRBD1 as a possible D gene (6 bases). CDR3 length: 10 residues. The germline CDR1 and CDR2 sequences are SQVTM and ANQGSEA. Trimming removed 3 bases at V and 11 bases at J, with 10 bases between.

J is TRBJ2-3 and V is TRBV9, with D perhaps matching TRBD2 (5 bases). Germline assignment: CDR1 SGDLS and CDR2 YYNGEE. With 4 bases removed from V and 8 bases from J, the gap between germline ends came to 20 bases. The CDR3 runs 15 residues. The CDR3 protein is CASSPNPDSPGTQYF. CDR3 sequence (DNA): TGTGCCAGCAGCCCAAACCCGGACTCCCCCGGTACGCAGTATTTT.

This clone was observed a handful of times. This sequence joins TRBV18 and TRBJ1-5; 7 nucleotides line up with TRBD1. The junction had 6 bases not matched to a gene; V was cut back by 4 bases and J by 6 bases. Germline V gene data show CDR1 as KGHSH and CDR2 as LQKENI. The CDR3 is made up of 14 amino acids. The CDR3 reads CASSQDRASQPQHF. The CDR3 nucleotides read TGTGCCAGCTCACAAGACAGGGCGAGTCAGCCCCAGCATTTT.

This clone was found a few times. V usage is TRBV11-2 and J usage is TRBJ1-2; D uncertain. Trimming stripped 0 bases from V and 4 bases from J, with 9 bases between. CDR3 size: 14 residues. Per germline, CDR1 SGHAT and CDR2 FQNNGV. The CDR3 is CASSLDQISYGYTF. CDR3 DNA sequence: TGTGCCAGCAGCTTAGATCAGATCAGCTATGGCTACACCTTC.

The gene calls are TRBV27 and TRBJ1-2; tentative D call: TRBD1 (6 bases). This CDR3 comprises 13 residues. V lost 2 bases and J lost 8, with 12 bases in between. CDR1 MNHEY and CDR2 SMNVEV come from the germline V gene (reference sequence). CDR3 in DNA: TGTGCCAGCAGTTTAGGCAGGGGCGAGGGCTACACCTTC. The encoded protein is CASSLGRGEGYTF.

This clone occurred a few times. V and J are TRBV18 and TRBJ2-7, with D possibly being TRBD2 (5 bases). V was shortened by 3 bases and J by 5 bases, with 8 bases between the two germline ends. Germline lookup yields CDR1 KGHSH and CDR2 LQKENI. The CDR3 totals 12 residues. CDR3 nucleotide sequence: TGTGCCAGCTCACCCCAGAGGGACGAGCAGTACTTC. The encoded protein is CASSPQRDEQYF.

V is TRBV19 and J is TRBJ2-1, with TRBD1 matching over 9 bases. Germline-derived CDR1 and CDR2 are LNHDA and SQIVND (reference sequence). The ends lost 6 bases at V and 0 bases at J; junction bases unmatched: 3. The length of the CDR3 is 15 residues. This CDR3 reads CASSTGGGSYNEQFF. DNA for the CDR3: TGTGCCAGTAGCACAGGGGGCGGCTCCTACAATGAGCAGTTCTTC.

The chain joins TRBV28 to TRBJ1-4, with D possibly TRBD1 on 6 matching bases. CDR1 MDHEN and CDR2 SYDVKM come from the germline V gene. The CDR3 has 14 residues. Trimming pared 5 bases from V and 5 bases from J, leaving 12 bases between. In nucleotides, the CDR3 is TGTGCCAGCAGTCTACAGGGAAACAATGAAAAACTGTTTTTT. Amino acids: CASSLQGNNEKLFF.

This chain connects TRBV4-3 to TRBJ2-5, with a possible D match to TRBD1 (5 bases). V was shortened by 2 bases and J by 2 bases, with 12 bases between the two germline ends. CDR1 is LGHNA, CDR2 YSLEER, per germline. CDR3 length: 15 amino acids. The CDR3 nucleotides are TGCGCCAGCAGCCAAACAGGTTGGGGTCAAGAGACCCAGTACTTC. It translates to CASSQTGWGQETQYF.

The rearrangement links TRBV4-3 to TRBJ1-2; possible D gene TRBD1, 5 bases. Looked up from germline, CDR1 is LGHNA and CDR2 is YSLEER. This CDR3 is built from 16 residues. V was cut by 0 bases and J by 4 bases, with 15 bases left in between. The CDR3 loop reads CASSQDLRQRSYGYTF. The CDR3 DNA reads TGCGCCAGCAGCCAAGATCTTAGACAGAGGAGCTATGGCTACACCTTC.

The rearrangement joins TRBV4-3 to TRBJ2-7, with 8 bases lining up with TRBD1. Losses at the gene ends were 4 bases for V and 3 bases for J; bases not matched to a gene: 11. CDR1 is LGHNA and CDR2 is YSLEER in the germline V gene. This CDR3 comprises 16 residues. The CDR3 reads CASSRGQGRVVYEQYF. The CDR3 DNA follows: TGCGCCAGCAGCCGCGGACAGGGTAGAGTGGTCTACGAGCAGTACTTC.

The rearrangement joins TRBV7-6 to TRBJ2-7; 7 nucleotides match TRBD1. The junction had 13 bases not matched to a gene; V was cut back by 5 bases and J by 0 bases. CDR1 and CDR2 from the germline V gene are SGHVS and FNYEAQ. The CDR3 runs 17 residues. CDR3 DNA sequence: TGTGCCAGCAGCGCGGCCGACAGGGAAACTAGCTCCTACGAGCAGTACTTC. Encoded protein: CASSAADRETSSYEQYF.

The J gene is TRBJ2-5, the V gene TRBV23-1, with D hard to call. TRBV23-1 is recorded as an ORF, its role being uncertain. The CDR3 spans 17 residues. Deletions cut 3 bases from V and 5 bases from J, with 22 bases between. The CDR3 DNA reads TGCGCCAGCAGTCATTCAGTAGAGCCCTACAGCTCGGAGACCCAGTACTTC. Amino acids: CASSHSVEPYSSETQYF.